The next 14 T cell receptor beta chains were all read from a single sample in a study of shared clonotypes between healthy human individuals (dated by TCRdb to the early 2020s). Libraries were made using the immunoSEQ multiplex PCR assay. Entries here come from immuneACCESS through TCRdb and include only in-frame sequences with V and J called. Some clones fail to appear in such tables; in the studies checked, an unresolved V gene covers under half of the shortfall, and the cause of the remainder is unknown. The sample has over 700,000 clones on record, 72% of them singletons. The ten largest clones add up to over 1.5% of the sample. Sequenced: memory CD4+ T cells sorted from blood. The sample's cell subset or site, from its label and the paper: CD45RA-negative fraction. The receptors were gathered from a woman in her twenties or thirties in good health.

The chain links TRBV4-2 to TRBJ2-7; D is unresolved. CDR1 and CDR2 from the germline V gene are LGHNA and YNFKEQ. CDR3 length equals 13 residues. V lost 0 bases to trimming and J lost 2 bases, with 5 bases between them. CDR3 bases: TGTGCCAGCAGCCAAGATAGTACCTACGAGCAGTACTTC. Its protein product is CASSQDSTYEQYF.

The chain couples TRBV29-1 to TRBJ2-5; no firm D call. This CDR3 has 10 residues. Trimming cost V 6 bases and J 3 bases, with 5 bases left between them. Germline CDR1 SQVTM, CDR2 ANQGSEA. CDR3 bases: TGCAGCGTCGCTGAAGAGACCCAGTACTTC. Translating it yields CSVAEETQYF.

J is TRBJ1-5 and V is TRBV27; 8 nucleotides line up with TRBD1. V lost 5 bases, J lost 3 bases, and 9 bases stayed unmatched. This CDR3 contains 16 residues. Germline values: CDR1 MNHEY, CDR2 SMNVEV (reference sequence). The CDR3 nucleotides read TGTGCCAGCAGTATCGACAGGGGTTCGACCAATCAGCCCCAGCATTTT. Protein: CASSIDRGSTNQPQHF.

This rearrangement joins TRBV15 to TRBJ1-2; no clear D. Germline values: CDR1 LNHNV, CDR2 YYDKDF (reference sequence). CDR3 length: 17 amino acids. The ends were cut back, 1 base at V and 0 bases at J, with 15 bases in the middle. The CDR3, as DNA: TGTGCCACCAGCAGAGGTGGATGGGAGAAGACTAACTATGGCTACACCTTC. Amino acid sequence: CATSRGGWEKTNYGYTF.

The V gene is TRBV4-2, the J gene TRBJ2-7; 8 bases agree with TRBD1. With V trimmed by 8 bases and J by 2 bases, 5 bases remained unmatched. The CDR3 runs to 13 residues. The germline gives CDR1 LGHNA, CDR2 YNFKEQ. The CDR3 protein is CASAQGDTYEQYF. Written as DNA, the CDR3 is TGTGCCAGCGCACAGGGGGACACCTACGAGCAGTACTTC.

The chain recombines TRBV4-1 with TRBJ1-2, with a weak D call TRBD1 (5 bases). The ends were cut back, 2 bases at V and 3 bases at J, with 16 bases in the middle. Germline V gene sequence: CDR1 MGHRA, CDR2 YSYEKL. The CDR3 runs 16 residues. In DNA form, the CDR3 reads TGCGCCAGCAGCCAAAACAGACAGCAAACGGACTATGGCTACACCTTC. Residues: CASSQNRQQTDYGYTF.

A single count supports this clone. The chain employs TRBV11-2 and TRBJ2-1, with 7 bases lining up with TRBD2. Trimming at V came to 0 bases and at J to 4 bases, leaving 9 bases not matched to a gene. The CDR3 totals 17 residues. Looked up from germline, CDR1 is SGHAT and CDR2 is FQNNGV. CDR3 DNA sequence: TGTGCCAGCAGCTTAGATCATCGGGCTAGCGGATACAATGAGCAGTTCTTC. Translation gives CASSLDHRASGYNEQFF.

This clone appeared once. This chain uses TRBV7-3 with TRBJ2-3, with 7 bases matching TRBD1. Germline V lookup: CDR1 SGHTA, CDR2 FQGTGA. After removal of 5 bases from V and 3 bases from J, the junction contained 5 bases not matched to a gene. The CDR3 runs to 14 residues. Here the CDR3 DNA reads TGTGCCAGCAGCCCAGGGGGTTATACAGATACGCAGTATTTT. It yields the protein CASSPGGYTDTQYF.

This chain joins TRBV7-2 and TRBJ2-1; 11 nucleotides line up with TRBD2. The CDR3 extends over 16 amino acids. The V and J ends lost 4 bases and 8 bases, in that order; junction bases with no gene match: 10. CDR1 SGHTA and CDR2 FQGNSA come from the germline V gene. The CDR3 region has the DNA TGTGCCAGCAGCTCACGGGCTAGCGGGAGGATTGATGAGCAGTTCTTC. This sequence encodes CASSSRASGRIDEQFF. The variable domain in full, completed from reference TRBV7-2 and TRBJ2-1, reads GAGVSQSPSNKVTEKGKDVELRCDPISGHTALYWYRQSLGQGLEFLIYFQGNSAPDKSGLPSDRFSAERTGGSVSTLTIQRTQQEDSAVYLCASSSRASGRIDEQFFGPGTRLTVL.

This chain links TRBV19 with TRBJ2-1, with TRBD2 matching 10 bases. The junction had 8 bases not matched to a gene; V was cut back by 11 bases and J by 1 base. CDR3 length: 15 residues. Germline CDR1 is LNHDA and CDR2 is SQIVND (reference sequence). This CDR3 is CAASGSLVSYNEQFF. Here the CDR3 DNA reads TGTGCCGCTAGCGGGAGCTTAGTATCCTACAATGAGCAGTTCTTC.

The rearrangement uses TRBV30 and TRBJ1-1, with a weak D call TRBD1 (6 bases). The germline V gene has CDR1 GTSNPN and CDR2 SVGIG (reference sequence). V was trimmed by 5 bases and J by 5 bases, leaving 15 bases between them. This CDR3 region has 13 residues. CDR3 in amino acids: CAWLREGGTEAFF. The CDR3 bases are TGTGCCTGGCTTCGTGAGGGGGGAACTGAAGCTTTCTTT.

This clone was recorded a few times. The V gene is TRBV28, the J gene TRBJ2-7, with D possibly called TRBD1 or TRBD2 (5 bases each). The DNA end lines up better with TRBJ2-5; the J call may be wrong. This CDR3 region has 14 residues. The germline gives CDR1 MDHEN, CDR2 SYDVKM. The CDR3 protein is CASSYGTGQETQYF. The CDR3 DNA is TGTGCCAGCAGCTACGGGACGGGCCAAGAGACCCAGTACTTC.

The chain is built from TRBV4-2 and TRBJ2-1; TRBD2 matches at 9 bases. The trim removed 0 bases at V and 9 bases at J, leaving 3 bases unmatched. Germline V gene sequence: CDR1 LGHNA, CDR2 YNFKEQ. CDR3 size: 14 residues. The CDR3 DNA follows: TGTGCCAGCAGCCAAGAAGGCGGGAGGGCTGAGCAGTTCTTC. Protein: CASSQEGGRAEQFF.

The rearrangement uses TRBV4-2 and TRBJ2-3; no clear D. Germline CDR1 reads LGHNA; CDR2 reads YNFKEQ. The CDR3 consists of 18 residues. V was cut by 0 bases and J by 1 base, with 17 bases left in between. The CDR3, as DNA: TGTGCCAGCAGCCAAGATCTCCTACGGGTATCGGGCACAGATACGCAGTATTTT. Amino acid sequence: CASSQDLLRVSGTDTQYF.